Described below is a single T cell receptor beta chain sequence and its context. The data were taken from a study of blood T cell repertoires in COVID-19. Using immunoSEQ multiplex PCR, the repertoire was profiled, and TCRdb retains in-frame clones only, with some absent. The repertoire holds approximately 250,000 clones, with about 84% as singletons. The CDR3 consists of 18 residues. V was cut by 0 bases and J by 0 bases, with 18 bases left in between. Germline V lookup: CDR1 SGHRS, CDR2 YFSETQ. V and J are TRBV5-1 and TRBJ1-1, with a weak D call TRBD1 (6 bases). Specimen: peripheral blood. The receptor comes from a woman older than 75 with COVID-19, enrolled during active disease. CDR3 loop: CASSLAGGQVGMNTEAFF. CDR3 coding DNA: TGCGCCAGCAGCTTGGCCGGGGGGCAGGTGGGCATGAACACTGAAGCTTTCTTT.